The source of this TCR beta chain is a study of blood T cell repertoires in COVID-19. As for the study in general: Both acute and convalescent COVID-19 samples were obtained from the United States, Italy and Spain. Sample material is recorded as cDNA or gDNA derived from T cells, B-cell-depleted T cells, or PBMCs.

This CDR3 has 13 amino acids. V was clipped by 2 bases and J by 4 bases, with 5 bases between them. Germline-derived CDR1 and CDR2 are KGHSH and LQKENI. Original processing methods: Reference gene primer amplification gave nucleated cell count estimates. Repertoires were generated with immunoSEQ multiplex PCR, while TCRdb's copy carries only in-frame clones and drops some. V, J and clone size were drawn from that table, and D and trimming were deduced from the DNA. This sample carries fewer than 90,000 clones, 86% of them seen once, and the ten largest clones take 4.9%. This chain links TRBV18 with TRBJ2-2; D call uncertain. The receptor was derived from a man aged 50-60 years with active or convalescent COVID-19. The source material was peripheral blood. The CDR3 region has the DNA TGTGCCAGCTCACCAGTCGGCACCGGGGAGCTGTTTTTT. Amino acid sequence: CASSPVGTGELFF.